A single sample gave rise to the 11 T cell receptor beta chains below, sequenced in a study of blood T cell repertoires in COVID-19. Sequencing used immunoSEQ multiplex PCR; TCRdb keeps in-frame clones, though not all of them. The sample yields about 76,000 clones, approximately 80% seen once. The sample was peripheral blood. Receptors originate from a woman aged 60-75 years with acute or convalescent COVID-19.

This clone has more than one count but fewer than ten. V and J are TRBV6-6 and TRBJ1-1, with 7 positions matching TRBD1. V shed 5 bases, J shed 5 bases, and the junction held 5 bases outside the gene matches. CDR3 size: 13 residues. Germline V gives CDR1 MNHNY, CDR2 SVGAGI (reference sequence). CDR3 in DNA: TGTGCCAGCAGTCAGATACAGGGGACTGAAGCTTTCTTT. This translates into CASSQIQGTEAFF.

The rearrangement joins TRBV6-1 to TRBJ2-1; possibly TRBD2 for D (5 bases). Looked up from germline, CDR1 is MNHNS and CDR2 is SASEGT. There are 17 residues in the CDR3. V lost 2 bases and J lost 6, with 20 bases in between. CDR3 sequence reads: CASSESSEGTLPNEQFF. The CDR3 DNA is TGTGCCAGCAGTGAAAGTTCCGAGGGAACTCTCCCCAATGAGCAGTTCTTC.

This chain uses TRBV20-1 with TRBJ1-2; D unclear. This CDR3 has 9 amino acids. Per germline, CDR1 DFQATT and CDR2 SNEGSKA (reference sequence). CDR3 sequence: CSPRDGYTF. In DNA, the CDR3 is TGCAGCCCGAGGGATGGCTACACCTTC.

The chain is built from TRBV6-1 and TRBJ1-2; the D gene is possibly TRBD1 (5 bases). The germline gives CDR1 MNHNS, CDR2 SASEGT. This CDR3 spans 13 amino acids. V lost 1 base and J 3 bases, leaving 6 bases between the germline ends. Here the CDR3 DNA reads TGTGCCAGCAGTGAAGACAGGTACTATGGCTACACCTTC. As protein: CASSEDRYYGYTF.

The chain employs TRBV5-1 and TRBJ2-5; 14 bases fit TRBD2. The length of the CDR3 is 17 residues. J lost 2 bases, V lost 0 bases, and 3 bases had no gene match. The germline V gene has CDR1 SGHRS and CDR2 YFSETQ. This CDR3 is CASSLAGTSGGQETQYF. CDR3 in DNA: TGCGCCAGCAGCTTGGCCGGGACTAGCGGGGGACAAGAGACCCAGTACTTC.

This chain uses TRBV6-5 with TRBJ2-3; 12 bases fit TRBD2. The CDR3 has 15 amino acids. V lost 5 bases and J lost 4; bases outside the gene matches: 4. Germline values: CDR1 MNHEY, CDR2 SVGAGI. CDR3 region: CASSKTSGGADTQYF. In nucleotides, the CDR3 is TGTGCCAGCAGTAAGACTAGCGGGGGCGCAGATACGCAGTATTTT.

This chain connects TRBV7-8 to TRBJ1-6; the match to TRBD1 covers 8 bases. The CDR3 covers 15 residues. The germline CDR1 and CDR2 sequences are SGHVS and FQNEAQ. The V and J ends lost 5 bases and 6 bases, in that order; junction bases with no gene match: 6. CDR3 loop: CASSARTGLNSPLHF. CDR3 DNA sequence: TGTGCCAGCAGCGCCCGGACAGGGCTTAATTCACCCCTCCACTTT.

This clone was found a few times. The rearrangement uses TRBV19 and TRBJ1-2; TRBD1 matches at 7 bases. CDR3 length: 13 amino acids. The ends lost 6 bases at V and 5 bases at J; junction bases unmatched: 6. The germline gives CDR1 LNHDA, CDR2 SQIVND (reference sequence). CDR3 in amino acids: CASRRQGRYGYTF. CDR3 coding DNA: TGTGCCAGTAGGAGACAGGGAAGATATGGCTACACCTTC. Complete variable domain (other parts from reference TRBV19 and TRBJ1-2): DGGITQSPKYLFRKEGQNVTLSCEQNLNHDAMYWYRQDPGQGLRLIYYSQIVNDFQKGDIAEGYSVSREKKESFPLTVTSAQKNPTAFYLCASRRQGRYGYTFGSGTRLTVV.

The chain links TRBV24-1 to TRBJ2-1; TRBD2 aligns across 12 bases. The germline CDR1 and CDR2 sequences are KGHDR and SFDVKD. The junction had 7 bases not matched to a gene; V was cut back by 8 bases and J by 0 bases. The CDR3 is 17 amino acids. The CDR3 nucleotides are TGTGCCACCACCACGACTAGCGGGGGCCACTCCTACAATGAGCAGTTCTTC. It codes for CATTTTSGGHSYNEQFF.

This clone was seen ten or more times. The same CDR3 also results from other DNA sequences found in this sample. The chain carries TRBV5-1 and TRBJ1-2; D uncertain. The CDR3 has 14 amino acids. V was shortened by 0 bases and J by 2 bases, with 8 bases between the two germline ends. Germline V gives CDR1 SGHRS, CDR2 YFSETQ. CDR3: CASSLEGGNYGYTF. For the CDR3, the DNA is TGCGCCAGCAGCTTGGAGGGCGGGAACTATGGCTACACCTTC. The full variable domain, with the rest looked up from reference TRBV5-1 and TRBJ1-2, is KAGVTQTPRYLIKTRGQQVTLSCSPISGHRSVSWYQQTPGQGLQFLFEYFSETQRNKGNFPGRFSGRQFSNSRSEMNVSTLELGDSALYLCASSLEGGNYGYTFGSGTRLTVV.

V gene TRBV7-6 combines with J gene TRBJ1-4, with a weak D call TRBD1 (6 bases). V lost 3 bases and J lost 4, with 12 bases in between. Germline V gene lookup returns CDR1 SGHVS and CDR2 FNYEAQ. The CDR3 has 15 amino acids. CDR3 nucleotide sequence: TGTGCCAGCAGCTTTAGAACAGGGTTTAATGAAAAACTGTTTTTT. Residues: CASSFRTGFNEKLFF.